The 21 T cell receptor beta chains reported below all come from one sample, sequenced in a study of T cell responses to AZD1222 COVID-19 vaccine. Assay used: immunoSEQ multiplex PCR; TCRdb lists only in-frame clones, some missing. The sample consists of roughly 120,000 clones, 65% to 85% of them appearing once. The sequencing here drew on peripheral blood, taken on day 0 of AZD1222 vaccination. These receptors came from an adult in good health.

The genes are TRBV7-2 and TRBJ1-6, with unresolved D. This CDR3 is 14 amino acids long. The V and J ends lost 2 bases and 15 bases respectively, with 17 bases between them. Germline lookup yields CDR1 SGHTA and CDR2 FQGNSA. The CDR3 DNA follows: TGTGCCAGCAGCTTAATTCGGGATATCATTGACCTCCACTTT. It translates to CASSLIRDIIDLHF.

The chain joins TRBV7-9 to TRBJ2-2, with D possibly matching TRBD2 (5 bases). This CDR3 is built from 15 residues. Germline-derived CDR1 and CDR2 are SEHNR and FQNEAQ (reference sequence). Trimming removed 3 bases at V and 6 bases at J, with 14 bases between. CDR3 region: CASSFGREAPGELFF. The CDR3 DNA reads as TGTGCCAGCAGCTTTGGGAGAGAGGCCCCCGGGGAGCTGTTTTTT.

The rearrangement joins TRBV9 to TRBJ2-2, with TRBD2 matching 8 bases. J lost 2 bases, V lost 4 bases, and 10 bases had no gene match. The CDR3 is 17 residues long. Germline V gives CDR1 SGDLS, CDR2 YYNGEE. CDR3 sequence: CASSYRSGGVNTGELFF. The CDR3 region has the DNA TGTGCCAGCAGCTATAGGAGCGGGGGAGTTAACACCGGGGAGCTGTTTTTT.

This clone came up a few times. The chain couples TRBV2 to TRBJ1-2, with D hard to call. V was trimmed by 4 bases and J by 4 bases, leaving 10 bases between them. This CDR3 has 13 amino acids. The germline gives CDR1 SNHLY, CDR2 FYNNEI. The CDR3 region is CASSATGAYGYTF. The CDR3 DNA sequence: TGTGCCAGCAGTGCCACGGGAGCCTATGGCTACACCTTC.

This clone was counted only a few times. The rearrangement joins TRBV10-1 to TRBJ2-1; D is perhaps TRBD2 (6 bases). CDR1 is WNHNN and CDR2 is SYGVQD in the germline V gene (reference sequence). This CDR3 spans 13 amino acids. V gave up 3 bases and J gave up 8 bases, with 11 bases separating them. CDR3 region: CASSDAGSDEQFF. As DNA, the CDR3 is TGCGCCAGCAGTGATGCGGGGTCCGATGAGCAGTTCTTC.

The chain employs TRBV4-1 and TRBJ1-3, with D possibly being TRBD1 (6 bases). This CDR3 comprises 16 residues. Germline V gene lookup returns CDR1 MGHRA and CDR2 YSYEKL. V lost 0 bases and J 3 bases, leaving 12 bases between the germline ends. CDR3 bases: TGCGCCAGCAGCCAAGAAGGCAGGGGATATGGAAACACCATATATTTT. This codes for CASSQEGRGYGNTIYF.

The rearrangement joins TRBV5-6 to TRBJ1-5; D gene ambiguous. This CDR3 spans 13 amino acids. The germline gives CDR1 SGHDT, CDR2 YYEEEE. Trimming removed 4 bases from V and 3 bases from J, with 8 bases in between. CDR3: CASSRDLNQPQHF. CDR3 DNA: TGTGCCAGCAGCCGGGATCTCAATCAGCCCCAGCATTTT.

V usage is TRBV9 and J usage is TRBJ2-7; a weak D match, TRBD2 (5 bases). The V and J ends lost 0 bases and 4 bases respectively, with 14 bases between them. This CDR3 region has 15 residues. Germline CDR1 SGDLS, CDR2 YYNGEE. CDR3 nucleotides: TGTGCCAGCAGCGTAGCTATGGGGAGCCTTTACGAGCAGTACTTC. This encodes CASSVAMGSLYEQYF. Drawing the rest from reference TRBV9 and TRBJ2-7, the complete variable domain is DSGVTQTPKHLITATGQRVTLRCSPRSGDLSVYWYQQSLDQGLQFLIQYYNGEERAKGNILERFSAQQFPDLHSELNLSSLELGDSALYFCASSVAMGSLYEQYFGPGTRLTVT.

The V and J genes are TRBV9 and TRBJ1-2; 10 bases are shared with TRBD1. This CDR3 comprises 16 residues. CDR1 and CDR2 (germline): SGDLS, YYNGEE. J lost 6 bases, V lost 4 bases, and 12 bases had no gene match. CDR3 in DNA: TGTGCCAGCAGCCCCCGCGTCCAAGACAGGGGGCATGGCTACACCTTC. It translates to CASSPRVQDRGHGYTF.

This chain joins TRBV11-2 and TRBJ1-2, with TRBD1 as a possible D gene (5 bases). Trimming left V 3 bases short and J 8 bases short, with 10 bases between. The CDR3 is 12 residues long. From germline, CDR1 is SGHAT and CDR2 FQNNGV. In nucleotides, the CDR3 is TGTGCCAGCAGCTTCGCGGGGGACGGCTACACCTTC. Translating gives CASSFAGDGYTF.

Regarding this clone: Different DNA sequences within this sample yield the same CDR3. V gene TRBV5-1 combines with J gene TRBJ1-5; perhaps TRBD1 as D (5 bases). Germline-derived CDR1 and CDR2 are SGHRS and YFSETQ. This CDR3 contains 15 residues. The V end lost 3 bases, the J end lost 0 bases, and 10 bases lay between the germline ends. CDR3 DNA: TGCGCCAGCAGCTGGGGGACGGCTAGCAATCAGCCCCAGCATTTT. Translating gives CASSWGTASNQPQHF.

This clone turned up a few times. The chain uses TRBV5-1 and TRBJ1-3; TRBD1 is a possible D gene (5 bases). CDR3 length: 14 amino acids. Germline lookup yields CDR1 SGHRS and CDR2 YFSETQ. V shed 4 bases and J shed 2 bases, with 10 bases lying between them. The CDR3: CASSGGTPGNTIYF. CDR3 bases: TGCGCCAGCAGCGGAGGGACTCCTGGAAACACCATATATTTT.

CDR3 protein: CATSESGTSYEQYF. As DNA, the CDR3 is TGTGCCACCAGTGAATCCGGGACTTCCTACGAGCAGTACTTC. This chain links TRBV24-1 with TRBJ2-7, with D possibly TRBD2 on 6 matching bases. V dropped 4 bases and J dropped 1 base, with 10 bases sitting between them. Germline-derived CDR1 and CDR2 are KGHDR and SFDVKD. This CDR3 has 14 amino acids.

The gene calls are TRBV7-2 and TRBJ1-2, with 8 bases fitting TRBD1. CDR3 length: 14 residues. From germline, CDR1 is SGHTA and CDR2 FQGNSA. The junction had 10 bases not matched to a gene; V was cut back by 1 base and J by 12 bases. DNA of the CDR3: TGTGCCAGCAGCTTAGGTGGACAGGGCCAAAAGAACACCTTC. Its translation: CASSLGGQGQKNTF.

V gene TRBV10-1 combines with J gene TRBJ2-1; D is uncertain. Per germline, CDR1 WNHNN and CDR2 SYGVQD (reference sequence). V was pared by 1 base and J by 0 bases, with 10 bases between. There are 16 residues in the CDR3. CDR3 coding DNA: TGCGCCAGCAGTGAGTTAGCCCGGAGCTCCTACAATGAGCAGTTCTTC. Translation gives CASSELARSSYNEQFF.

J is TRBJ2-7 and V is TRBV19, with D unclear. Germline V gives CDR1 LNHDA, CDR2 SQIVND (reference sequence). CDR3 length: 14 residues. V was shortened by 6 bases and J by 6 bases, with 18 bases between the two germline ends. CDR3 amino acids: CASRFRGSSAEQYF. In DNA form, the CDR3 reads TGTGCCAGTAGGTTCCGCGGCAGTTCGGCCGAGCAGTACTTC.

The chain combines TRBV19 with TRBJ2-1, with 8 bases identical to TRBD1. V lost 7 bases, J lost 12 bases, and 14 bases stayed unmatched. The length of the CDR3 is 14 residues. Germline-derived CDR1 and CDR2 are LNHDA and SQIVND (reference sequence). The CDR3 DNA is TGTGCCAGTACCCAAAGTGGGACAGGTCCCGGGCAGTTCTTC. Translating it yields CASTQSGTGPGQFF.

J is TRBJ1-3 and V is TRBV7-9; 7 bases match TRBD1. CDR3 length: 18 residues. Germline V CDR1 and CDR2: SEHNR, FQNEAQ (reference sequence). Trimming took 5 bases from V and 5 from J; bases not matched to a gene: 18. For the CDR3, the DNA is TGTGCCAGCAGCGTCTACTCTACCCACAGGGGAGTGAGAAACACCATATATTTT. The encoded protein is CASSVYSTHRGVRNTIYF.

This chain links TRBV5-1 with TRBJ1-1, with no clear D. This CDR3 is built from 13 residues. CDR1 SGHRS and CDR2 YFSETQ come from the germline V gene. V dropped 6 bases and J dropped 2 bases, with 11 bases sitting between them. In DNA, the CDR3 is TGCGCCAGCACCCAGGAGACCAACACTGAAGCTTTCTTT. Its translation: CASTQETNTEAFF. The whole variable domain, filled in from reference TRBV5-1 and TRBJ1-1, reads KAGVTQTPRYLIKTRGQQVTLSCSPISGHRSVSWYQQTPGQGLQFLFEYFSETQRNKGNFPGRFSGRQFSNSRSEMNVSTLELGDSALYLCASTQETNTEAFFGQGTRLTVV.

This clone was seen a handful of times. The chain recombines TRBV19 with TRBJ1-1; 7 positions agree with TRBD1. Germline CDR1 LNHDA, CDR2 SQIVND (reference sequence). The CDR3 sequence is 13 residues long. The J segment lost 1 base and the V segment lost 6 bases, leaving 2 bases of the junction unmatched. The chain's CDR3 is CASSWDRNTEAFF. As DNA, the CDR3 is TGTGCCAGTAGCTGGGACAGGAACACTGAAGCTTTCTTT. Together with reference TRBV19 and TRBJ1-1, the CDR3 gives the full variable domain: DGGITQSPKYLFRKEGQNVTLSCEQNLNHDAMYWYRQDPGQGLRLIYYSQIVNDFQKGDIAEGYSVSREKKESFPLTVTSAQKNPTAFYLCASSWDRNTEAFFGQGTRLTVV.

The chain uses TRBV9 and TRBJ2-7; 11 nucleotides line up with TRBD2. Germline V lookup: CDR1 SGDLS, CDR2 YYNGEE. This CDR3 comprises 15 residues. With 4 bases clipped from V and 1 base from J, the junction kept 4 bases outside the gene matches. In nucleotides, the CDR3 is TGTGCCAGCAGCCTGGGACTAGCGGAATCCTACGAGCAGTACTTC. Translated: CASSLGLAESYEQYF.